This is a list of T cell receptor beta chains from one sample in a study of T cells in Graves' hyperthyroidism and ophthalmopathy. TCRdb re-analysed the multiplex PCR reads in MiXCR, keeping a single row per CDR3 protein. Altogether 650,000 to 850,000 distinct CDR3 sequences are present, around 20% being singletons, with the ten largest covering over 15%. The sequenced sample was blood. The receptors were gathered from a woman between 45 and 60 years old with Graves' hyperthyroidism that later progressed to Graves' ophthalmopathy. The CDR3 runs from the conserved cysteine through the conserved F or W. The D gene is left open where the match is weak. Where a row states a size, it is once, few, many or the class of an expanded clone; other rows omit it.

d_gene	abundance	v_gene	j_gene	CDR3nt	CDR3aa
NA	NA	TRBV13	TRBJ2-1	TGCGCCAGCAGAAGGGGTAGTTACAATGAGCAGTTCTTC	CASRRGSYNEQFF
NA	few	TRBV10-3	TRBJ1-2	TGTGCCATCAGTGAGACAGCTTCCTACACCTTC	CAISETASYTF
NA	NA	TRBV5-1	TRBJ2-2	TGCGCCAGCAGCCCTGGTCACACCGGGGAGCTGTTTTTT	CASSPGHTGELFF
TRBD1	NA	TRBV9	TRBJ1-2	TGTGCCAGCAGCCCAAGTACAGGGGGGGACTATGGCTACACCTTC	CASSPSTGGDYGYTF
NA	NA	TRBV5-1	TRBJ1-1	TGCGCCAGCAGCTTACAGGCCCCTGAAGCTTTCTTT	CASSLQAPEAFF
NA	NA	TRBV12-5	TRBJ1-5	TGTGCTAGTGGTTTCGGGGGACAGCCCCAGCATTTT	CASGFGGQPQHF
NA	NA	TRBV7-8	TRBJ1-1	TGTGCCAGCAGCTTCATGGGTCCTGCAGCTTTCTTT	CASSFMGPAAFF
TRBD1	few	TRBV27	TRBJ1-2	TGTGCCAGCAGTTGGGACAGATTAAACTATGGCTACACCTTC	CASSWDRLNYGYTF
TRBD2	NA	TRBV2	TRBJ2-1	TGTGCCAGCAGTGAAGCAAGGCGGGGGGGAAACAATGAGCAGTTCTTC	CASSEARRGGNNEQFF
TRBD2	few	TRBV5-1	TRBJ2-5	TGCGCCAGCAGTTCCCAGCGGGGGTGGGAGACCCAGTACTTC	CASSSQRGWETQYF
TRBD1	NA	TRBV27	TRBJ2-1	TGTGCCAGCAGTCTGATGGGACAGGCTGCTTACAATGAGCAGATCTTC	CASSLMGQAAYNEQIF
NA	NA	TRBV30	TRBJ1-2	TGTGCCTGGAATATTGGAGACTATGGCTACACCTTC	CAWNIGDYGYTF
NA	many	TRBV10-3	TRBJ1-5	TGTGCCATCAGTGATGGGGGGTATGGCAATCAGCCCCAGCATTTT	CAISDGGYGNQPQHF
NA	NA	TRBV6-1	TRBJ2-1	TGTGCCAGCGAGGACAGCTACAATGAGCAGTTCTTC	CASEDSYNEQFF
NA	few	TRBV15	TRBJ2-5	TGTGCCACCAGCAGAGATTGGAGGGAAGAGACCCAGTACTTC	CATSRDWREETQYF
NA	many	TRBV20-1	TRBJ1-5	TGCAGTGCTAGAGATTACAGGACAGCTAGCAATCAGCCCCAGCATTTT	CSARDYRTASNQPQHF
NA	NA	TRBV9	TRBJ1-1	TGTGCCAGCAGCGCCCACGAGGAGACTGAAGCTTTCTTT	CASSAHEETEAFF
NA	many	TRBV11-3	TRBJ1-1	TGTGCCAGCAGCCAAGGACAGAGCGGCACTGAAGCTTTCTTT	CASSQGQSGTEAFF
NA	many	TRBV5-1	TRBJ1-4	TGCGCCAGCAGCTTTTCCGGGAGCGGGGGGGCCAATGAAAAACTGTTTTTT	CASSFSGSGGANEKLFF
TRBD2	many	TRBV7-2	TRBJ2-1	TGTGCCAGCAGCTTAATAGCGAGCGGGGGCCTCAATGAGCAGTTCTTC	CASSLIASGGLNEQFF
NA	many	TRBV18	TRBJ1-1	TGTGCCAGCTCACCAGATGGGGGGCGAGGGATCTTTGAAGCTTTCTTT	CASSPDGGRGIFEAFF
TRBD1	many	TRBV11-2	TRBJ1-1	TGTGCCAGCAGCTTGGGACAGACAGAGAACACTGAAGCTTTCTTT	CASSLGQTENTEAFF
NA	once	TRBV6-9	TRBJ2-2	TGTGCCAGCAGTTATGGGGAACTGAACACCGGGGAGCTGTTTTTT	CASSYGELNTGELFF
NA	NA	TRBV7-9	TRBJ2-1	TGTGCCAGCAGCGCCTTTACGAATGAGCAGTTCTTC	CASSAFTNEQFF
NA	NA	TRBV7-8	TRBJ1-2	TGTGCCAGCAGCTGGGGTGAGGCAGGAAAATACCCTAACTATGGCTACACCTTC	CASSWGEAGKYPNYGYTF
NA	few	TRBV10-3	TRBJ1-4	TGTGCCATCAGTAGGCCAGATGAAAAACTGTTTTTT	CAISRPDEKLFF
NA	NA	TRBV5-1	TRBJ2-6	TGCGCCAGCAGCAAGGGGGACATCAATTCTGGGGCCAACGTCCTGACTTTC	CASSKGDINSGANVLTF
TRBD1	many	TRBV27	TRBJ1-1	TGTGCCAGCAGTGACGGGACAGGGGACACTGAAGCTTTCTTT	CASSDGTGDTEAFF
NA	few	TRBV20-1	TRBJ2-3	TGCAGTGCTAGAGATGCGGTATATACGCAGTATTTT	CSARDAVYTQYF
TRBD1	NA	TRBV9	TRBJ1-3	TGTGCCAGCAGCCCCTCGGGCGGACAGGGCTTCTCTGGAAACACCATATATTTT	CASSPSGGQGFSGNTIYF
NA	NA	TRBV19	TRBJ2-2	TGTGCCAGTAGTAGAAGGTCGCTGGCGAGAACCGGGGAGCTGTTTTTT	CASSRRSLARTGELFF
NA	many	TRBV2	TRBJ1-1	TGTGCCAGCAGTGAAGTCTTCCTGAACACTGAAGCTTTCTTT	CASSEVFLNTEAFF
NA	many	TRBV3-1	TRBJ2-7	TGTGCCAGCAGGGAACAGGATTCCTACGAGCAGTACTTC	CASREQDSYEQYF
NA	many	TRBV11-2	TRBJ2-5	TGTGCCAGCAGCTTACGCAATTTGACGGGAAGACAAGAGACCCAGTACTTC	CASSLRNLTGRQETQYF
TRBD2	few	TRBV3-1	TRBJ2-3	TGTGCCAGCAGCCCCGAGCGGGGGGGGGGTACAGATACGCAGTATTTT	CASSPERGGGTDTQYF
NA	NA	TRBV7-3	TRBJ2-2	TGTGCCAGCAGCCCCTTCTCCGGCTCCGGGGAGCTGTTTTTT	CASSPFSGSGELFF
NA	few	TRBV11-1	TRBJ2-1	TGTGCCAGCAGCATCGACAGGAATGAGCAGTTCTTC	CASSIDRNEQFF
NA	many	TRBV6-1	TRBJ1-1	TGTGCCAGCACGAGAACACAGGGCGGGTCCACTGAAGCTTTCTTT	CASTRTQGGSTEAFF
NA	many	TRBV18	TRBJ1-3	TGTGCCAGCTCACCAGCCATGACAGGCCTTTCTGGAAACACCATATATTTT	CASSPAMTGLSGNTIYF
NA	NA	TRBV20-1	TRBJ2-4	TGCAGTGCTATCGCCGGGACACTCTTGGGTCTAGCCAAAAACATTCAGTACTTC	CSAIAGTLLGLAKNIQYF
TRBD1	once	TRBV5-6	TRBJ2-5	TGTGCCAGCACCCCGGGACAGGGTCTGCAGACCCAGTACTTC	CASTPGQGLQTQYF